These T cell receptor beta chains were read from a single sample in a study of blood T cell repertoires in COVID-19. The data were produced by immunoSEQ multiplex PCR, yet TCRdb's version contains in-frame clones alone and is incomplete. Of over 150,000 clones in the sample, less than 85% are singletons; the top ten hold roughly an eighth. The sample taken for sequencing was peripheral blood. These receptors were obtained from a woman in her forties or fifties with acute or convalescent COVID-19. Each CDR3 is given with its conserved first and last residue. The D gene is left open where the match is weak. Some rows mark clone size as missing; the rest say once, few, many or name a class of expanded clone.

D gene | clone size | J gene | V gene | CDR3 protein | CDR3 DNA
NA | NA | TRBJ1-5 | TRBV4-3 | CASSQAYGSNQPQHF | TGCGCCAGCAGCCAAGCTTACGGGAGCAATCAGCCCCAGCATTTT
NA | NA | TRBJ2-7 | TRBV19 | CASAPSRGSSYEQYF | TGTGCCAGTGCCCCTTCCAGGGGTAGCTCCTACGAGCAGTACTTC
NA | NA | TRBJ2-3 | TRBV5-4 | CASSLGAPERGRRGTDTQYF | TGTGCCAGCAGCTTGGGAGCCCCCGAACGAGGGAGGAGAGGCACAGATACGCAGTATTTT
TRBD1 | NA | TRBJ2-1 | TRBV3-1/TRBV3-2 | CASSPQGAEQFF | TGTGCCAGCAGCCCCCAGGGGGCTGAGCAGTTCTTC
NA | NA | TRBJ2-1 | TRBV19 | CASSITPDSGYNEQFF | TGTGCCAGTAGTATAACACCGGACAGCGGTTACAATGAGCAGTTCTTC
TRBD1 | once | TRBJ1-2 | TRBV6-5 | CASSYKAGGTVGYTF | TGTGCCAGCAGTTACAAGGCAGGGGGTACGGTTGGCTACACCTTC
TRBD1 | NA | TRBJ2-1 | TRBV5-5 | CASSPLQGAGEQFF | TGTGCCAGCAGCCCCCTACAGGGGGCTGGTGAGCAGTTCTTC
NA | NA | TRBJ2-2 | TRBV2 | CASSEASTGELFF | TGTGCCAGCAGTGAAGCCAGCACCGGGGAGCTGTTTTTT
NA | once | TRBJ1-5 | TRBV19 | CASNSYSNQPQHF | TGTGCCAGTAATTCTTATAGCAATCAGCCCCAGCATTTT
NA | few | TRBJ2-1 | TRBV7-2 | CASSSTRNEQFF | TGTGCCAGCAGTTCGACTAGAAATGAGCAGTTCTTC
NA | many | TRBJ1-2 | TRBV30 | CAWSRGGYTF | TGTGCCTGGAGTCGAGGAGGCTACACCTTC
NA | few | TRBJ2-1 | TRBV27 | CASRWDTPGTEQFF | TGTGCCAGCAGGTGGGACACCCCGGGAACCGAGCAGTTCTTC
TRBD1 | NA | TRBJ2-3 | TRBV6-5 | CASSFQGAADTQYF | TGTGCCAGCAGTTTCCAGGGGGCCGCAGATACGCAGTATTTT
NA | NA | TRBJ2-4 | TRBV12-3/TRBV12-4 | CASSLRRFQYF | TGTGCCAGCAGTTTAAGGAGGTTTCAGTACTTC
TRBD1 | NA | TRBJ2-7 | TRBV10-3 | CAISGWEDRAYEQYF | TGTGCCATCAGTGGATGGGAAGACAGGGCCTACGAGCAGTACTTC
TRBD1 | NA | TRBJ1-2 | TRBV6-6 | CASSYRQGALGYTF | TGTGCCAGCAGTTACCGGCAGGGGGCACTTGGCTACACCTTC
TRBD2 | few | TRBJ2-1 | TRBV3-1/TRBV3-2 | CASSRELAGGPRGGEQFF | TGTGCCAGCAGCCGAGAACTAGCGGGAGGGCCGAGGGGGGGTGAGCAGTTCTTC
TRBD1 | NA | TRBJ1-4 | TRBV4-1 | CASSRRTGSSEKLFF | TGCGCCAGCAGCCGGAGGACAGGTAGTAGTGAAAAACTGTTTTTT
NA | NA | TRBJ1-6 | TRBV6-6 | CASTSGSYNSPLHF | TGTGCCAGCACCTCAGGATCCTATAATTCACCCCTCCACTTT
NA | NA | TRBJ2-5 | TRBV12-3/TRBV12-4 | CASSLRGQETQYF | TGTGCCAGCAGTTTACGGGGTCAAGAGACCCAGTACTTC
TRBD1 | NA | TRBJ1-4 | TRBV7-2 | CASSPQGARNEKLFF | TGTGCCAGCAGCCCGCAGGGGGCGAGAAATGAAAAACTGTTTTTT
TRBD1 | NA | TRBJ1-2 | TRBV15 | CATSRRMDRGQNGYTF | TGTGCCACCAGCAGACGCATGGACAGGGGGCAGAATGGCTACACCTTC
TRBD2 | once | TRBJ2-1 | TRBV7-6 | CASSFSGSGNEQFF | TGTGCCAGCAGCTTTAGCGGGAGTGGAAATGAGCAGTTCTTC
TRBD1 | NA | TRBJ1-1 | TRBV6-1 | CASNEGQGVITEAFF | TGTGCCAGCAACGAGGGACAGGGGGTGATCACTGAAGCTTTCTTT
TRBD1 | NA | TRBJ1-5 | TRBV10-2 | CASGAGTQGNQPQHF | TGCGCCAGCGGGGCGGGTACACAGGGGAATCAGCCCCAGCATTTT
NA | NA | TRBJ1-2 | TRBV7-8 | CASSPRAGLTNYGYTF | TGTGCCAGCAGCCCCAGGGCAGGGTTGACTAACTATGGCTACACCTTC
NA | few | TRBJ1-2 | TRBV28 | CASSLGGARGYTF | TGTGCCAGCAGTTTGGGGGGGGCTAGAGGCTACACCTTC
NA | few | TRBJ1-4 | TRBV18 | CASSQDGGNEKLFF | TGTGCCAGCTCACAGGACGGGGGAAATGAAAAACTGTTTTTT
NA | NA | TRBJ2-7 | TRBV27 | CASSLEGAIPYEQYF | TGTGCCAGCAGTTTGGAGGGGGCGATCCCCTACGAGCAGTACTTC
TRBD2 | NA | TRBJ2-1 | TRBV2 | CASSEPTAGEASYNEQFF | TGTGCCAGCAGTGAACCTACCGCGGGAGAAGCGTCCTACAATGAGCAGTTCTTC
NA | few | TRBJ2-3 | TRBV7-2 | CASSLDLTSFTDTQYF | TGTGCCAGCAGCTTAGATTTGACTTCCTTCACAGATACGCAGTATTTT
NA | NA | TRBJ1-5 | TRBV27 | CASSLFWGSGDQPQHF | TGTGCCAGCAGTTTATTTTGGGGATCGGGAGATCAGCCCCAGCATTTT
NA | NA | TRBJ1-5 | TRBV7-6 | CASSLNRAGANQPQHF | TGTGCCAGCAGCTTAAACAGGGCGGGGGCAAATCAGCCCCAGCATTTT
NA | NA | TRBJ1-1 | TRBV28 | CASSRGGIKAFF | TGTGCCAGCAGCCGGGGGGGTATCAAAGCTTTCTTT
TRBD1 | NA | TRBJ2-7 | TRBV28 | CASSDYAGTGSYEQYF | TGTGCCAGCAGCGACTACGCCGGGACAGGGTCCTACGAGCAGTACTTC
NA | NA | TRBJ2-7 | TRBV9 | CASSVAPGLTYEQYF | TGTGCCAGCAGCGTAGCCCCGGGGTTGACCTACGAGCAGTACTTC
TRBD1 | NA | TRBJ2-1 | TRBV24-1 | CATSDRDRGNEQFF | TGTGCCACCAGTGACCGGGACAGGGGTAATGAGCAGTTCTTC
NA | NA | TRBJ2-1 | TRBV5-1 | CASSLGAKNEQFF | TGCGCCAGCAGCTTGGGGGCGAAGAATGAGCAGTTCTTC
TRBD2 | NA | TRBJ2-1 | TRBV4-2 | CASSHFSGGANEQFF | TGTGCCAGCAGCCACTTTAGCGGGGGGGCAAATGAGCAGTTCTTC
NA | NA | TRBJ2-1 | TRBV27 | CASSYRASYPSYNEQFF | TGTGCCAGCAGTTACCGGGCTAGCTACCCCTCCTACAATGAGCAGTTCTTC
NA | NA | TRBJ2-5 | TRBV20-1 | CSASSGLPGTETQYF | TGCAGTGCTAGTTCAGGACTACCGGGGACGGAGACCCAGTACTTC
TRBD1 | NA | TRBJ2-7 | TRBV2 | CATQNGQGAYEQYF | TGTGCCACCCAAAATGGCCAGGGGGCTTACGAGCAGTACTTC
NA | NA | TRBJ2-1 | TRBV7-2 | CASSSLNHIQHNEQFF | TGTGCCAGCAGCTCCCTGAATCACATACAACACAATGAGCAGTTCTTC
NA | NA | TRBJ1-1 | TRBV2 | CASTGAENTEAFF | TGTGCCAGCACTGGGGCGGAGAACACTGAAGCTTTCTTT
TRBD2 | NA | TRBJ2-1 | TRBV28 | CASRRPGLAGHGEQFF | TGTGCCAGCAGGCGACCGGGACTAGCGGGACATGGGGAGCAGTTCTTC
NA | NA | TRBJ2-6 | TRBV5-4 | CASSQIGSGANVLTF | TGTGCCAGCAGTCAAATCGGCTCTGGGGCCAACGTCCTGACTTTC
NA | NA | TRBJ2-7 | TRBV12-3/TRBV12-4 | CASSTQSYEQYF | TGTGCCAGCAGCACTCAATCCTACGAGCAGTACTTC
NA | few | TRBJ1-4 | TRBV10-3 | CAISDEATNEKLFF | TGTGCCATCAGTGACGAGGCTACGAATGAAAAACTGTTTTTT
NA | NA | TRBJ1-1 | TRBV5-6 | CASSLRGVNTEAFF | TGTGCCAGCAGCTTGCGGGGGGTGAACACTGAAGCTTTCTTT
TRBD1 | NA | TRBJ2-2 | TRBV20-1 | CSASQTGSIRELFF | TGCAGTGCTAGTCAGACAGGGTCAATAAGGGAGCTGTTTTTT
TRBD1 | NA | TRBJ1-1 | TRBV18 | CASSQTGSTEAFF | TGTGCCAGCTCCCAGACAGGGAGCACTGAAGCTTTCTTT
NA | NA | TRBJ1-4 | TRBV10-3 | CAISEGRSHEKLFF | TGTGCCATCAGTGAGGGGAGGTCACATGAAAAACTGTTTTTT
NA | few | TRBJ2-5 | TRBV9 | CASSLSRGETQYF | TGTGCCAGCAGCCTCAGCAGGGGTGAGACCCAGTACTTC
NA | NA | TRBJ1-1 | TRBV7-9 | CASSFAWTQNTEAFF | TGTGCCAGCAGCTTTGCGTGGACACAGAACACTGAAGCTTTCTTT